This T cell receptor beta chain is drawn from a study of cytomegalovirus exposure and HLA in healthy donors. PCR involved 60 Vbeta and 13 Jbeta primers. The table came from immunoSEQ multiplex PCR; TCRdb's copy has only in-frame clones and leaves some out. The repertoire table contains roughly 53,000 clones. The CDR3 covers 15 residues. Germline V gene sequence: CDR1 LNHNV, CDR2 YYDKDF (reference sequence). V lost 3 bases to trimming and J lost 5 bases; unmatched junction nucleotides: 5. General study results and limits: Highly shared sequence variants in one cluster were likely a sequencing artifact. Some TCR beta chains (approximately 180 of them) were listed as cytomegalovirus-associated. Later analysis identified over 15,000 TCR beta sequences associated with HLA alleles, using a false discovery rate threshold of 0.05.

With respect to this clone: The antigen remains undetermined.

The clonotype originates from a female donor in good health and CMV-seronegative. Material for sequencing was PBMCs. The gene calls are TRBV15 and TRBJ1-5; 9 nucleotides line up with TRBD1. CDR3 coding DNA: TGTGCCACCAGCAGTCCGGACAGGGGCTATCAGCCCCAGCATTTT. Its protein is CATSSPDRGYQPQHF.